Sequencing of this TCR beta chain was carried out in a study of CXCR3-negative and CXCR3-positive naive CD8 T cells. This clonotype is called medium-sized (0.01 to 0.1%) based on its frequency. Preparation of TRB cDNA libraries relied on 5' RACE carrying UMI labels. From the 5' RACE reads, TCRdb lists one entry per CDR3 protein and no DNA. The repertoire table contains approximately 8,100 distinct CDR3 sequences. CDR3 length: 13 amino acids. The gene calls are TRBV12-3 or TRBV12-4 and TRBJ2-7; TCRdb designates TRBD1, a call that cannot be tested without DNA. The source material was naive CXCR3- CD8+ T cells from blood. Subset described: CD45RO-CCR7+CD27+CD95- naive CD8+ T cells lacking CXCR3 (TNR3-). This receptor was obtained from a human donor in good health. Some clones in this sample may be carry-over from other donors' samples. CDR3 in amino acids: CASSPGQPGEQYF.